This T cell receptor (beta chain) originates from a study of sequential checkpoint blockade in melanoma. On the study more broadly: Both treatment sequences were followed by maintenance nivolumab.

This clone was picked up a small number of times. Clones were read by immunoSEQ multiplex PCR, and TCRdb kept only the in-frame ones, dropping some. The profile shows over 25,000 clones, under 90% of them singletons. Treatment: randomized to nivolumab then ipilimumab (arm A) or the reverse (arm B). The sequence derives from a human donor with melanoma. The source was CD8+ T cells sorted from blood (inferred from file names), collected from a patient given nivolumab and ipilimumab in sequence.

This CDR3 is CASSPWTGLADGYTF. The CDR3 bases are TGCGCCAGCAGCCCCTGGACAGGCCTAGCAGATGGCTACACCTTC. The rearrangement joins TRBV5-1 to TRBJ1-2; 7 nucleotides align to TRBD1. The CDR3 consists of 15 residues. CDR1 is SGHRS, CDR2 YFSETQ, per germline. V dropped 4 bases and J dropped 6; count of bases not matched to a gene: 12.